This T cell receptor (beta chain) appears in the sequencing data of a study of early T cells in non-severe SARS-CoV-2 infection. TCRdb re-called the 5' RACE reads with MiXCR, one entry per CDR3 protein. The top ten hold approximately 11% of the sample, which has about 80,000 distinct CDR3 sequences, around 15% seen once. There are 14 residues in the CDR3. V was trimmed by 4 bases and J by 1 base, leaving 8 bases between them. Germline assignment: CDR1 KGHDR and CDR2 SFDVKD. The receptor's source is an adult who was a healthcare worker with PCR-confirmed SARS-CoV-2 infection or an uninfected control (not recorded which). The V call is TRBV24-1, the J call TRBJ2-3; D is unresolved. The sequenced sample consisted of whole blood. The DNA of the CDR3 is TGTGCCACCAGTGAGGCTAGGGGCACAGATACGCAGTATTTT. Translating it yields CATSEARGTDTQYF.